This T cell receptor (beta chain) was obtained from a study of T-cell reconstitution after alpha-beta-depleted transplantation in children. Unique molecular identifiers were used to barcode this TCRbeta library. MiXCR, applied by TCRdb to the PCR reads, yields one record per CDR3 protein. The data contain just under 550,000 distinct CDR3 sequences, about a sixth of them singletons. V gave up 8 bases and J gave up 7 bases, with 15 bases separating them. Germline V gene lookup returns CDR1 SGHVS and CDR2 FNYEAQ. CDR3 length: 12 residues. The clonotype originates from a human donor who donated a stem cell graft to a child with acute lymphoblastic leukemia. The chain employs TRBV7-6 and TRBJ2-7, with D uncertain. Specimen: PBMCs from the stem cell graft donor, collected from the stem cell graft. The CDR3 spells CASGSRPGEQYF. The CDR3 nucleotides are TGTGCCAGCGGATCGCGACCGGGTGAGCAGTACTTC.